Given below is one TCR beta chain in context. What it recognizes is unknown. Assay: immunoSEQ multiplex PCR; the TCRdb copy retains only in-frame clones and omits some. The profile covers under 55,000 clones, with roughly four fifths appearing a single time and roughly 13% taken by the ten largest. Germline lookup yields CDR1 SGHNT and CDR2 YYREEE (reference sequence). V was cut by 3 bases and J by 0 bases, with 10 bases left in between. The length of the CDR3 is 16 residues. This sample is drawn from a study of PD-L1 blockade in urothelial cancer. Turning to the study itself: Prior chemotherapy in patients spanned 0 to 3 regimens.

Time point described: peripheral blood 6 weeks after treatment start. General study results and limits: More expansion of tumor-associated blood clones, seen at 3 weeks, marked durable-benefit patients.

The source was PBMCs, collected around atezolizumab (anti-PD-L1) treatment. The chain couples TRBV5-4 to TRBJ2-6, with D possibly being TRBD2 (5 bases). The clonotype comes from a man aged 55 to 69 with urothelial cancer. The CDR3: CASSYPGSSGANVLTF. Here the CDR3 DNA reads TGTGCCAGCAGCTACCCGGGAAGCTCTGGGGCCAACGTCCTGACTTTC.